Listed below are T cell receptor beta chains from one sample, sequenced in a study of technical replicates of blood from a handful of donors. Only in-frame clones appear in the TCRdb table, and some are missing; sequencing was by immunoSEQ multiplex PCR. The sample records tens of thousands of clones, roughly 96% being singletons. Sequencing input: T cells isolated from PBMCs. The receptors come from a human donor in good health. CDR3s include the opening cysteine and the closing phenylalanine or tryptophan. D genes are given only for firm matches. A clone size is listed for some rows: how often the clone was seen (once, few, many), or a class if it is expanded.

V gene: TRBV7-9; clone size: .; J gene: TRBJ2-2; D gene: TRBD2; CDR3 protein: CASPIGGRVGGELFF; CDR3 DNA: TGTGCCAGCCCTATCGGCGGGAGAGTGGGCGGGGAGCTGTTTTTT
V gene: TRBV5-6; clone size: .; J gene: TRBJ2-4; D gene: .; CDR3 protein: CASSYRTLRDIQYF; CDR3 DNA: TGTGCCAGCAGCTATAGGACCTTGAGGGACATTCAGTACTTC
V gene: TRBV28; clone size: .; J gene: TRBJ2-7; D gene: .; CDR3 protein: CASLTPGGRIRPYEQYF; CDR3 DNA: TGTGCCAGTCTTACTCCAGGGGGGCGAATTCGTCCATACGAGCAGTACTTC
V gene: TRBV25-1; clone size: .; J gene: TRBJ1-1; D gene: .; CDR3 protein: CASNMGRETSEAFF; CDR3 DNA: TGTGCCAGTAATATGGGCAGGGAAACATCGGAAGCTTTCTTT
V gene: TRBV28; clone size: once; J gene: TRBJ2-3; D gene: TRBD1; CDR3 protein: CASSELDRGAGDTQYF; CDR3 DNA: TGTGCCAGCAGTGAGCTGGACAGGGGAGCCGGAGATACGCAGTATTTT
V gene: TRBV5-1; clone size: .; J gene: TRBJ2-1; D gene: TRBD2; CDR3 protein: CASSSGLAYNEQFF; CDR3 DNA: TGCGCCAGCAGCTCAGGACTAGCCTACAATGAGCAGTTCTTC
V gene: TRBV19; clone size: .; J gene: TRBJ1-1; D gene: .; CDR3 protein: CASSISMADTEAFF; CDR3 DNA: TGTGCCAGTAGTATAAGTATGGCTGACACTGAAGCTTTCTTT
V gene: TRBV27; clone size: .; J gene: TRBJ2-2; D gene: TRBD2; CDR3 protein: CASCKRRELRNGELFF; CDR3 DNA: TGTGCCAGCTGCAAGAGGCGGGAGCTTAGGAACGGGGAGCTGTTTTTT
V gene: TRBV4-2; clone size: .; J gene: TRBJ2-7; D gene: TRBD2; CDR3 protein: CASSQEGLAEPYEQYF; CDR3 DNA: TGTGCCAGCAGCCAAGAGGGACTAGCGGAACCCTACGAGCAGTACTTC
V gene: TRBV4-1; clone size: .; J gene: TRBJ2-6; D gene: TRBD1; CDR3 protein: CASSQEPGQGALGANVLTF; CDR3 DNA: TGCGCCAGCAGCCAAGAGCCGGGACAGGGGGCGCTAGGGGCCAACGTCCTGACTTTC
V gene: TRBV28; clone size: .; J gene: TRBJ2-3; D gene: TRBD2; CDR3 protein: CASSFEREMVDTQYF; CDR3 DNA: TGTGCCAGCTCCTTCGAGCGGGAGATGGTAGATACGCAGTATTTT
V gene: TRBV28; clone size: .; J gene: TRBJ2-1; D gene: .; CDR3 protein: CASSFMGGSSYNEQFF; CDR3 DNA: TGTGCCAGCAGTTTCATGGGCGGGTCCTCCTACAATGAGCAGTTCTTC
V gene: TRBV11-2; clone size: .; J gene: TRBJ2-1; D gene: .; CDR3 protein: CASCRLGCSYNEQFF; CDR3 DNA: TGTGCCAGCTGCCGACTTGGGTGCTCCTACAATGAGCAGTTCTTC
V gene: TRBV5-1; clone size: .; J gene: TRBJ1-1; D gene: .; CDR3 protein: CASSLVRGGNMNTEAFF; CDR3 DNA: TGCGCCAGCAGCTTGGTAAGGGGAGGTAACATGAACACTGAAGCTTTCTTT
V gene: TRBV7-9; clone size: .; J gene: TRBJ2-5; D gene: .; CDR3 protein: CASSLLLLGASEETQYF; CDR3 DNA: TGTGCCAGCAGCTTATTGTTGCTCGGGGCTAGCGAAGAGACCCAGTACTTC
V gene: TRBV11-2; clone size: .; J gene: TRBJ2-5; D gene: TRBD2; CDR3 protein: CASSLVGTKETQYF; CDR3 DNA: TGTGCCAGCAGCTTAGTAGGGACTAAAGAGACCCAGTACTTC
V gene: TRBV7-9; clone size: .; J gene: TRBJ2-1; D gene: .; CDR3 protein: CASSSGSYNEQFF; CDR3 DNA: TGTGCCAGCAGTTCGGGATCCTACAATGAGCAGTTCTTC
V gene: TRBV28; clone size: once; J gene: TRBJ2-7; D gene: .; CDR3 protein: CASSPLRHEQYF; CDR3 DNA: TGTGCCAGCAGCCCTCTGCGTCACGAGCAGTACTTC
V gene: TRBV4-3; clone size: .; J gene: TRBJ1-3; D gene: .; CDR3 protein: CASSHLGGGSSGNTIYF; CDR3 DNA: TGCGCCAGCAGCCATTTGGGAGGTGGGTCCTCTGGAAACACCATATATTTT